This TCR beta chain is from a study of blood T cell repertoires in COVID-19. Study context: PBMCs, B-cell-depleted T cells, or T cells provided the cDNA or gDNA that made up the material.

Trimming took 5 bases from V and 10 from J, leaving 12 bases between them. The germline V gene has CDR1 GTSNPN and CDR2 SVGIG (reference sequence). The CDR3 runs to 11 residues. In the original processing: It was from reference gene primer amplification that nucleated cell counts were estimated. Using immunoSEQ multiplex PCR, the repertoire was profiled, and TCRdb retains in-frame clones only, with some absent. The V and J calls and the clone size are those of that table, but D and trimming were determined from the DNA. The sample yields 180,000 or so clones, about 80% seen once. Sequences were obtained from PBMCs or T cells enriched from blood (not recorded which). J is TRBJ2-1 and V is TRBV30, with D uncertain. The TCR sequence derives from a man in his sixties who had been exposed to COVID-19. The CDR3 protein is CAWWRASEQFF. CDR3 DNA: TGTGCCTGGTGGCGAGCGTCGGAGCAGTTCTTC.